Below, 11 T cell receptor gamma chains from the same sample are listed, as sequenced in a study of gamma delta lymphoproliferative disorders and STAT genes (dated by TCRdb to between 2017 and 2018). Library preparation employed multiplex PCR. The instrument was an Illumina MiSeq. TCRdb called clones anew from the public reads via CATT; matching DNA rows were later pooled. The sample table lists about 4,100 gamma-chain clones, 7% to 7.5% of them with a count of one. 30% to 35% of the sample comes from the top ten. For both patients and controls, peripheral blood mononuclear cells were isolated, and the genomic DNA from these cells was used for TCR sequencing. Material for sequencing was blood. These receptors came from a human donor in good health.

This clone came up many times. Other DNA sequences of this sample code for an identical CDR3. The J gene is TRGJP2, the V gene TRGV2. No J gene is reported in TCRdb; it was inferred here by comparing the DNA with germline. Germline V gene lookup returns CDR1 EGSNGY and CDR2 YDSYNSKV. Trimming cost V 0 bases and J 5 bases; bases outside gene matches: 6. This CDR3 contains 15 residues. The CDR3 DNA reads TGTGCCACCTGGGACGGGCGAGGCAGTGATTGGATCAAGACGTTT. This codes for CATWDGRGSDWIKTF.

J is TRGJP1 and V is TRGV8. TCRdb offers no J gene call, so here the DNA was matched to germline to obtain one. CDR1 VENAVY and CDR2 YDSYNSRV come from the germline V gene. Germline trimming cut 6 bases from V and 3 bases from J; bases unmatched to any gene: 7. The CDR3 length is 14 residues. DNA for the CDR3: TGTGCCACCTGGTACACCCCCACTGGTTGGTTCAAGATATTT. This codes for CATWYTPTGWFKIF.

This clone is deemed medium-sized. V and J are TRGV4 and TRGJ1 or TRGJ2. Here the J gene came from matching the DNA to germline, since TCRdb omits it. Germline V gene lookup returns CDR1 EGSTGY and CDR2 YDSYTSSV. CDR3 length: 12 amino acids. Trimming at V came to 5 bases and at J to 6 bases, leaving 7 bases not matched to a gene. CDR3: CATWGIGYKKLF. As DNA, the CDR3 is TGTGCCACCTGGGGGATCGGTTATAAGAAACTCTTT.

In this sample, this clone turned up many times. The chain uses TRGV2 and TRGJP1. The J gene comes from matching the DNA to germline here; TCRdb lacks it. Germline V gene sequence: CDR1 EGSNGY, CDR2 YDSYNSKV. The V and J ends lost 0 bases and 8 bases, in that order; junction bases with no gene match: 6. CDR3 length: 14 residues. CDR3 in amino acids: CATWDGLLGWFKIF. Here the CDR3 DNA reads TGTGCCACCTGGGACGGGCTTCTGGGTTGGTTCAAGATATTT.

This clone was seen repeatedly, ten times or more. The DNA is left out, because the CDR3 cannot be placed on it with certainty; the CDR3 is given as TCRdb lists it. A V gene of TRGV11 was called, but no J gene was assigned. TRGV11 is classed as an ORF, of uncertain function. The CDR3 sequence runs 16 residues, both termini included. CDR3 loop: CTTVPAGPLARYKKLF.

This clone is labeled as medium-sized. The rearrangement links TRGV4 to TRGJP2. TCRdb records no J gene; here it was assigned by comparing the DNA to germline. The CDR3 extends over 14 amino acids. Germline-derived CDR1 and CDR2 are EGSTGY and YDSYTSSV. Germline trimming cut 5 bases from V and 5 bases from J; bases unmatched to any gene: 8. CDR3 bases: TGTGCCACCTGGGGTACCGCAAGTGATTGGATCAAGACGTTT. Protein: CATWGTASDWIKTF.

This clone was seen a few times. A far larger clone is just one base off, so this is likely a read error. The same CDR3 arises from other DNA sequences in this sample as well. The V gene was identified as TRGV10, while no J gene was called. TRGV10 is known as an ORF, though its function is uncertain. The CDR3 loop spans 13 amino acids. As DNA, the CDR3 is TGTGCTGCGTGGGTCGGGCTGGCTTATAAGAAACTCTTC. It specifies CAAWVGLAYKKLF.

This clone is medium-sized in the sample. The CDR3 here is CATWDGRRLSSDWIKTF. The CDR3 DNA is TGTGCCACCTGGGACGGGCGACGGTTAAGTAGTGATTGGATCAAGACGTTT. This chain links TRGV2 with TRGJP2. The J gene, absent from TCRdb, was called here by matching the DNA to germline. This CDR3 is 17 amino acids long. J gave up 2 bases and V 0 bases, and 9 bases lay outside the gene matches. From germline, CDR1 is EGSNGY and CDR2 YDSYNSKV.

This clone has only a few counts. This chain joins TRGV4 and TRGJ1 or TRGJ2. Germline V lookup: CDR1 EGSTGY, CDR2 YDSYTSSV. Trimming at V came to 4 bases and at J to 10 bases, leaving 1 base not matched to a gene. This CDR3 is built from 9 residues. The CDR3: CATWEKKLF. The DNA of the CDR3 is TGTGCCACCTGGGAAAAGAAACTCTTT.

In its sample, this clone was seen many times. This sample includes further DNA sequences coding for the same CDR3. CDR3 residues: CALWEGSNYYKKLF. The CDR3 DNA reads TGTGCCTTGTGGGAGGGATCGAATTATTATAAGAAACTCTTT. The rearrangement joins TRGV9 to TRGJ1 or TRGJ2. Assignment of the J gene here rests on matching the DNA to germline, because TCRdb gives none. The V gene's germline CDR1 is GITISATS and CDR2 ISYDGTV (reference sequence). The CDR3 spans 14 residues. The J segment lost 0 bases and the V segment lost 2 bases, leaving 4 bases of the junction unmatched.

This clone has a count of ten or more. The chain joins TRGV9 to TRGJ1 or TRGJ2. TCRdb gives no J gene; it was assigned here by matching the DNA to germline. In germline, CDR1 is GITISATS, CDR2 ISYDGTV (reference sequence). This CDR3 contains 11 residues. The J segment lost 7 bases and the V segment lost 12 bases, leaving 12 bases of the junction unmatched. The CDR3 sequence is CAPRTGYKKLF. CDR3 sequence (DNA): TGTGCCCCCCGGACGGGGTATAAGAAACTCTTT.